The clone carrying this TCR beta chain was counted only a few times. The sample is drawn from a study of identical twins. TCRdb ran MiXCR on the 5' RACE reads and lists one entry per CDR3 protein. Here the sample spans hundreds of thousands of distinct CDR3 sequences, approximately 22% being singletons. CDR3 length: 17 amino acids. Trimming at V came to 3 bases and at J to 5 bases, leaving 10 bases not matched to a gene. The germline CDR1 and CDR2 sequences are DFQATT and SNEGSKA (reference sequence). The same data also went into a second study, on T cells expressing NK-cell markers.

The V and J genes are TRBV20-1 and TRBJ2-1, with 13 bases identical to TRBD2. This TCR was recovered from a woman younger than 35 in good health. Sequencing was done on a sample of PBMCs. The CDR3: CSASLLAGGFNHNEQFF. The CDR3 nucleotides are TGCAGTGCTAGTTTACTAGCGGGAGGGTTTAACCACAATGAGCAGTTCTTC.